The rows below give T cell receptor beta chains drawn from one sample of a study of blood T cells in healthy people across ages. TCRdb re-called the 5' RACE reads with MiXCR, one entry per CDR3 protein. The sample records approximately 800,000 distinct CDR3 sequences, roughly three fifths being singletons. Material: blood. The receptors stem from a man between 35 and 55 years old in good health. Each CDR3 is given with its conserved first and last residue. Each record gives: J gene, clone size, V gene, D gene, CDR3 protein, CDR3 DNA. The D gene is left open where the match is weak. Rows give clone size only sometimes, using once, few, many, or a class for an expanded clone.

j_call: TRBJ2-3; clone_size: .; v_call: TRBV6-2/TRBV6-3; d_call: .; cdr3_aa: CASSYSGTFPDTQYF; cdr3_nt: TGTGCCAGCAGTTACTCGGGAACTTTTCCAGATACGCAGTATTTT
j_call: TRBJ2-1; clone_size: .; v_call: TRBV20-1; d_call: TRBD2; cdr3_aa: CSARSLAGAYNEQFF; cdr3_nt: TGCAGTGCTAGATCATTAGCGGGAGCCTACAATGAGCAGTTCTTC
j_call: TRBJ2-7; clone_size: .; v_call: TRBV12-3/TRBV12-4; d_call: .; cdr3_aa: CASSLYLRGSYEQYF; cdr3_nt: TGTGCCAGCAGTTTATATTTGCGGGGCTCCTACGAGCAGTACTTC
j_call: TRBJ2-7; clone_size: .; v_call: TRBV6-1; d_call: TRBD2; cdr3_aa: CASSEAAGYSYEQYF; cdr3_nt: TGTGCCAGCAGCGAAGCAGCGGGGTATTCTTACGAGCAGTACTTC
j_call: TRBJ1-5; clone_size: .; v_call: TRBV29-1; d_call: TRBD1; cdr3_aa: CSVRTGGTLQHF; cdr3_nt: TGCAGCGTTAGGACAGGGGGGACGCTCCAGCATTTT
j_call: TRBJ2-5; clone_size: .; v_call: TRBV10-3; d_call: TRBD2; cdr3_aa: CAISELAGGPQETQYF; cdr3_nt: TGTGCCATCAGTGAACTAGCGGGGGGGCCCCAAGAGACCCAGTACTTC
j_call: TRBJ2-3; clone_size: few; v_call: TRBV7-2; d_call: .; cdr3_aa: CASSLASQADTQYF; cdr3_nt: TGTGCCAGCAGCTTAGCTTCCCAGGCAGATACGCAGTATTTT
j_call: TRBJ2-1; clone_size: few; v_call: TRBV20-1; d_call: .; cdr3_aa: CSARAGVGASYNEQFF; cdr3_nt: TGCAGTGCTAGAGCGGGCGTGGGAGCCTCCTACAATGAGCAGTTCTTC
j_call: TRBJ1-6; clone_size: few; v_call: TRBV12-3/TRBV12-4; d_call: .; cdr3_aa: CASSFQADSPLHF; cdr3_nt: TGTGCCAGCAGTTTCCAGGCAGATTCACCCCTCCACTTT
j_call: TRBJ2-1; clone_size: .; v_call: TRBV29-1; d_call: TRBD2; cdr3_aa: CSVGRVSGRDKYNEQFF; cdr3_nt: TGCAGCGTTGGTAGGGTTAGCGGGAGGGATAAATACAATGAGCAGTTCTTC
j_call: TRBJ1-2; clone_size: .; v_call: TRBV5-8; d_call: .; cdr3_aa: CASSLGSVTPVGLKGYTF; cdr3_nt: TGTGCCAGCAGCTTGGGGTCTGTTACTCCGGTCGGGCTAAAGGGCTACACCTTC
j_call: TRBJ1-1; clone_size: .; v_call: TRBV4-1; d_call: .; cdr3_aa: CASSRGKGAFF; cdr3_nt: TGCGCCAGCAGTCGAGGAAAAGGGGCTTTCTTT
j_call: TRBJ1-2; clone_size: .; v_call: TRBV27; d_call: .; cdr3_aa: CASSELGREKGLDYGYTF; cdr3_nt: TGTGCCAGCAGTGAATTGGGTAGGGAAAAAGGACTGGACTATGGCTACACCTTC
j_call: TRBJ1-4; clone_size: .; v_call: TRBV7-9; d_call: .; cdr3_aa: CASSAYAATSEKLFF; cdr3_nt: TGTGCCAGCAGCGCGTATGCGGCAACTAGTGAAAAACTGTTTTTT
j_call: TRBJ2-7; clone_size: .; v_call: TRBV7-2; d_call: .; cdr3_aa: CASSLGGWYVGDNSYEQYF; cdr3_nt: TGTGCCAGCAGCTTAGGGGGATGGTATGTAGGGGACAACTCCTACGAGCAGTACTTC